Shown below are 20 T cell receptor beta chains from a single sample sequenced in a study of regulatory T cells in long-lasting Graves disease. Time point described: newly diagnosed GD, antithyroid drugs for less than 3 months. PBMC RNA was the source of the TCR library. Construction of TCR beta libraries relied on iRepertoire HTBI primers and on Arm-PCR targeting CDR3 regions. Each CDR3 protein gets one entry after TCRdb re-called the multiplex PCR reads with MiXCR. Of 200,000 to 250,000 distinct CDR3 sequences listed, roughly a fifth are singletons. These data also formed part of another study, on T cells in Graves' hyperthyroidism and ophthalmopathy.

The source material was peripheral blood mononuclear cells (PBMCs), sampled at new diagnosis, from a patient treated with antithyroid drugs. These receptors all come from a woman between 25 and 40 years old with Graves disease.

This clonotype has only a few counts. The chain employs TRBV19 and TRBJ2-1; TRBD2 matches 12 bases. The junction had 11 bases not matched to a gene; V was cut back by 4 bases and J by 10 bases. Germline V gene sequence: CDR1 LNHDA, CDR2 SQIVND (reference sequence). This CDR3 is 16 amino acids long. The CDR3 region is CASSTRLAGDRNEQFF. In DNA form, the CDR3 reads TGTGCCAGTAGTACCAGACTAGCGGGAGACAGGAACGAGCAGTTCTTC.

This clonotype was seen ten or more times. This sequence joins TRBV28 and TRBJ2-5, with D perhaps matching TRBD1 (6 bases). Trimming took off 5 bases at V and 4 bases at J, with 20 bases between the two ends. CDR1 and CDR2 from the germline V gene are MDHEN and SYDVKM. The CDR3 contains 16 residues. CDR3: CASSVRTEVLGETQYF. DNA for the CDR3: TGTGCCAGCAGTGTCCGGACAGAGGTTTTGGGAGAGACCCAGTACTTC.

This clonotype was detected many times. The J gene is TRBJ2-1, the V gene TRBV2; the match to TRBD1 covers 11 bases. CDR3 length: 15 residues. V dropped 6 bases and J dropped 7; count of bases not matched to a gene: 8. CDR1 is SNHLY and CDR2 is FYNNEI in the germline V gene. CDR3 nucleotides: TGTGCCAGCAGAAACGGACAGGGGGCGCGGAATGAGCAGTTCTTC. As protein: CASRNGQGARNEQFF.

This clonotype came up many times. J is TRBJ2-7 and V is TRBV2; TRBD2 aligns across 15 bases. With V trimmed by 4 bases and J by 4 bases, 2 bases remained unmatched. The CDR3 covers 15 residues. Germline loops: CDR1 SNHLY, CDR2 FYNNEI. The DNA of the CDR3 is TGTGCCAGCAGTGGGACTAGCGGGGGGGCTTACGAGCAGTACTTC. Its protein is CASSGTSGGAYEQYF.

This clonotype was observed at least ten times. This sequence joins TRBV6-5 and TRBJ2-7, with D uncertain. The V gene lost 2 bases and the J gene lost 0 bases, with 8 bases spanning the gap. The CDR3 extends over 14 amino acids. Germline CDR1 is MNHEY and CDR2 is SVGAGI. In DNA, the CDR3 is TGTGCCAGCAGTTACCTGGTGAGCTCCTACGAGCAGTACTTC. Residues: CASSYLVSSYEQYF.

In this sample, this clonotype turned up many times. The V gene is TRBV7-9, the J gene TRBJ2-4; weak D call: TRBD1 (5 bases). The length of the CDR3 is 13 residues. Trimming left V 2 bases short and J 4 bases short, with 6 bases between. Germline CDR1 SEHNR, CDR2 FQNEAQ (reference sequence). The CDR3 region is CASSLQGKNIQYF. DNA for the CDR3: TGTGCCAGCAGCTTACAGGGAAAAAACATTCAGTACTTC.

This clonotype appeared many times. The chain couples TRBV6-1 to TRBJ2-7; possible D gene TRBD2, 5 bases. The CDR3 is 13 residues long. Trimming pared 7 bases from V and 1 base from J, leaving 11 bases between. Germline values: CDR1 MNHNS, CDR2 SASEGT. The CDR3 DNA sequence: TGTGCCAGCACGGTGACTAAATCCTACGAGCAGTACTTC. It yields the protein CASTVTKSYEQYF.

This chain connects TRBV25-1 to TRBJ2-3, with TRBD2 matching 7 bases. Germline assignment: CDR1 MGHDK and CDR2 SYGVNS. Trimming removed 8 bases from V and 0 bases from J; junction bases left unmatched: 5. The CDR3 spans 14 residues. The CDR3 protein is CASAVGGSTDTQYF. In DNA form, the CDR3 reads TGTGCCAGCGCCGTCGGGGGGAGCACAGATACGCAGTATTTT.

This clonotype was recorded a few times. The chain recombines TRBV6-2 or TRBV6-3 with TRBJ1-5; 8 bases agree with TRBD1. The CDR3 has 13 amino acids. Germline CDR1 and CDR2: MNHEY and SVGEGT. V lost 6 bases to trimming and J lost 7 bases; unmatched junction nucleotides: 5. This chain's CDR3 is CASRSTGGQPQHF. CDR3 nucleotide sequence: TGTGCCAGCAGGTCTACAGGGGGGCAGCCCCAGCATTTT.

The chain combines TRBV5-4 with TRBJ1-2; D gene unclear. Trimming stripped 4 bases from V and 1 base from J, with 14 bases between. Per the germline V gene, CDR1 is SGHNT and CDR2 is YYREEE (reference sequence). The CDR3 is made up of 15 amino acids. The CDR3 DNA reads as TGTGCCAGCAGCCCCAATGCCCGGTTTAACTATGGCTACACCTTC. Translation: CASSPNARFNYGYTF.

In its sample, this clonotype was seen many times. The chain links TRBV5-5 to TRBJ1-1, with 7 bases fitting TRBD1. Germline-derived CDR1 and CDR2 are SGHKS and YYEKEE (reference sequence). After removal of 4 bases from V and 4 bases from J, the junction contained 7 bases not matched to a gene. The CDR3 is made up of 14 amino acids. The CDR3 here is CASSRFSGGTEAFF. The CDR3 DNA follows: TGTGCCAGCAGCCGATTTTCAGGGGGCACTGAAGCTTTCTTT.

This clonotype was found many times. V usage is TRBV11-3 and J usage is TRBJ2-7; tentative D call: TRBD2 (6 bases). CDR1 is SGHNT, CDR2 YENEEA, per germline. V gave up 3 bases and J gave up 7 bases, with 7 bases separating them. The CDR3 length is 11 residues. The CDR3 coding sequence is TGTGCCAGCAGCTTCGGGACTGAGCAGTACTTC. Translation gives CASSFGTEQYF.

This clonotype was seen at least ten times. CDR3 residues: CASTHRDLISGANVLTF. DNA for the CDR3: TGTGCCAGCACGCACCGGGACCTCATAAGCGGGGCCAACGTCCTGACTTTC. The chain uses TRBV6-2 or TRBV6-3 and TRBJ2-6, with D possibly being TRBD1 or TRBD2 (5 bases each). The CDR3 length is 17 residues. Germline assignment: CDR1 MNHEY and CDR2 SVGEGT. Trimming removed 7 bases from V and 4 bases from J, with 20 bases in between.

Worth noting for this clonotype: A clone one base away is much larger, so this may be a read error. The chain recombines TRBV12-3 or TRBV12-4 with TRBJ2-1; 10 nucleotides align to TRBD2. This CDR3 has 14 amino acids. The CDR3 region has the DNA TGTGCCGGCAGTTTAGTAGCGGGGGGCGGCGAGCAGTTCTTC. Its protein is CAGSLVAGGGEQFF.

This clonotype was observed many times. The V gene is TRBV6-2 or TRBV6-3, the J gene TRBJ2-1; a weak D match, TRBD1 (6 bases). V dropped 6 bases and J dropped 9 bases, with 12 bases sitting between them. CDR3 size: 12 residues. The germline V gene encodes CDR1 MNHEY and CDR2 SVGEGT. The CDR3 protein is CASRDTGLEQFF. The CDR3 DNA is TGTGCCAGCAGGGATACAGGGCTTGAGCAGTTCTTC.

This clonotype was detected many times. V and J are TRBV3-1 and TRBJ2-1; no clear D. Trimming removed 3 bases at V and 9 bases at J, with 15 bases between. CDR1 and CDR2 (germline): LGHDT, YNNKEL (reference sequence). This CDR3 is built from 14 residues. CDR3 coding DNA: TGTGCCAGCAGCCAGGGCAGACCCGGTTTTGAGCAGTTCTTC. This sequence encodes CASSQGRPGFEQFF.

CDR3 protein: CASSLFPSGANVLTF. The CDR3 DNA reads as TGTGCCAGCAGTTTATTCCCATCTGGGGCCAACGTCCTGACTTTC. The chain carries TRBV28 and TRBJ2-6; D uncertain. The CDR3 contains 15 residues. V lost 1 base, J lost 1 base, and 5 bases lay in between. CDR1 is MDHEN and CDR2 is SYDVKM in the germline V gene. Using reference TRBV28 and TRBJ2-6 for the parts outside the CDR3, the full variable domain is DVKVTQSSRYLVKRTGEKVFLECVQDMDHENMFWYRQDPGLGLRLIYFSYDVKMKEKGDIPEGYSVSREKKERFSLILESASTNQTSMYLCASSLFPSGANVLTFGAGSRLTVL.

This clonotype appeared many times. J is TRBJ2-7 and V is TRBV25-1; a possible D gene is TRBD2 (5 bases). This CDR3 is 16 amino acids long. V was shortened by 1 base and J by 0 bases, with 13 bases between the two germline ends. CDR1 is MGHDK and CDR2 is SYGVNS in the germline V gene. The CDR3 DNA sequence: TGTGCCAGCAGTGAATCGAGGGTGGGAAGCTCCTACGAGCAGTACTTC. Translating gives CASSESRVGSSYEQYF.

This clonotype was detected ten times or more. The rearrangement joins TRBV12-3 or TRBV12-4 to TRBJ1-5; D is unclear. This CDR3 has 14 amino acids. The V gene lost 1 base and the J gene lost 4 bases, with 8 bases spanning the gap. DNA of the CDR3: TGTGCCAGCAGTTTAGGTAATGCTAATCAGCCCCAGCATTTT. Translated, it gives CASSLGNANQPQHF.

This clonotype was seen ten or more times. DNA of the CDR3: TGTGCCAGCAGAGATGTTAAGGATTCGGGCACTGAAGCTTTCTTT. This translates into CASRDVKDSGTEAFF. The chain recombines TRBV6-1 with TRBJ1-1; D gene uncertain. Germline V gene sequence: CDR1 MNHNS, CDR2 SASEGT. The CDR3 is 15 residues long. Trimming removed 6 bases at V and 4 bases at J, with 18 bases between.